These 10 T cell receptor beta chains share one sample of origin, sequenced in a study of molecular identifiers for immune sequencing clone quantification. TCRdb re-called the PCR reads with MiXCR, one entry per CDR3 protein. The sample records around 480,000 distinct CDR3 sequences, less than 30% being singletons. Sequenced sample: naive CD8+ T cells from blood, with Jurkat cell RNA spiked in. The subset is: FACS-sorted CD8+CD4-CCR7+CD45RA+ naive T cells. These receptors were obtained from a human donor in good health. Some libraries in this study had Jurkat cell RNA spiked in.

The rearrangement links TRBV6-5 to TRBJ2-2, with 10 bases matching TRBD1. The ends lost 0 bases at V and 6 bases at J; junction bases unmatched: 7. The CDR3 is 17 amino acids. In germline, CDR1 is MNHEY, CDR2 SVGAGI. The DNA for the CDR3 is TGTGCCAGCAGTTACTCCCCCGGGACAGGGGAATCCGGGGAGCTGTTTTTT. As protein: CASSYSPGTGESGELFF.

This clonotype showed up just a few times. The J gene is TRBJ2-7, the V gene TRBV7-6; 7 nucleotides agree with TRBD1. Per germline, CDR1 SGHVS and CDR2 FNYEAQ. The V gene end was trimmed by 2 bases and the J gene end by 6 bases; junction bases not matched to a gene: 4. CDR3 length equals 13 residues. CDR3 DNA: TGTGCCAGCAGCTTATCAGGGGGTTTCGAGCAGTACTTC. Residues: CASSLSGGFEQYF.

The CDR3 loop is CASSLGVSSQETQYF. The CDR3 DNA follows: TGTGCCAGCAGTCTAGGGGTCAGCTCGCAAGAGACCCAGTACTTC. The J gene is TRBJ2-5, the V gene TRBV12-3 or TRBV12-4, with D perhaps matching TRBD1 (5 bases). V was trimmed by 5 bases and J by 2 bases, leaving 15 bases between them. There are 15 residues in the CDR3.

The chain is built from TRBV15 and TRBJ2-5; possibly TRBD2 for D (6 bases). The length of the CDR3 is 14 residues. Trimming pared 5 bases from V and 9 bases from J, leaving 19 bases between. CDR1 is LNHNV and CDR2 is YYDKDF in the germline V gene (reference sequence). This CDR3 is CATSSGLFGEAQYF. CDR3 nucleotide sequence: TGTGCCACCAGCTCAGGACTATTTGGGGAGGCCCAGTACTTC.

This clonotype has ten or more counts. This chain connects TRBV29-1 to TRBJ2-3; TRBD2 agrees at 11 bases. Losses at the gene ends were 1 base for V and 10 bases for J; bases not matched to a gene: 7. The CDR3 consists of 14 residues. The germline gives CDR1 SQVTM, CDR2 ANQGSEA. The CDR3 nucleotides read TGCAGCGTTGAAGTAGCGGGAGGGCCCGGCGCGCAGTATTTT. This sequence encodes CSVEVAGGPGAQYF.

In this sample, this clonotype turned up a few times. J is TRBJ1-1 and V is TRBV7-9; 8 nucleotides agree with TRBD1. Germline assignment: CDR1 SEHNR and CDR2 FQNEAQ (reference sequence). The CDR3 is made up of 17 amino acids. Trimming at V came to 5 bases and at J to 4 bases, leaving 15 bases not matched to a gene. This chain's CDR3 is CASSPRTGSGKSTEAFF. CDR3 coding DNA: TGTGCCAGCAGCCCCAGGACAGGGTCCGGTAAAAGCACTGAAGCTTTCTTT.

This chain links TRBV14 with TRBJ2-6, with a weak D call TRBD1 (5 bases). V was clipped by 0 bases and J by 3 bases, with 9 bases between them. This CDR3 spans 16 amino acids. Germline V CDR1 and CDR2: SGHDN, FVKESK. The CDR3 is CASSQDKGYGANVLTF. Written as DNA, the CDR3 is TGTGCCAGCAGCCAAGATAAGGGGTATGGGGCCAACGTCCTGACTTTC. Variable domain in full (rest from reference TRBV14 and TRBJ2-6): EAGVTQFPSHSVIEKGQTVTLRCDPISGHDNLYWYRRVMGKEIKFLLHFVKESKQDESGMPNNRFLAERTGGTYSTLKVQPAELEDSGVYFCASSQDKGYGANVLTFGAGSRLTVL.

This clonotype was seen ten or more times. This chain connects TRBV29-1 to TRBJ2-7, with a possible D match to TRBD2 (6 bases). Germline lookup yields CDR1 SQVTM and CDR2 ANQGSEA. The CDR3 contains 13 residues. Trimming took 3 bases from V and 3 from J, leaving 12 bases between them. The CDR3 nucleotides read TGCAGCGTTGAGTCCGGGGGAGGCTACGAGCAGTACTTC. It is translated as CSVESGGGYEQYF.

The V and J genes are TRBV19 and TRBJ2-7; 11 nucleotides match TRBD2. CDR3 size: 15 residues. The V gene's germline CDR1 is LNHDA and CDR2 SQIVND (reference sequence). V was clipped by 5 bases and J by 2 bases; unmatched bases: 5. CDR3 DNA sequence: TGTGCCAGTAGTGTAAGTAGCGGGAGGGCCTACGAGCAGTACTTC. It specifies CASSVSSGRAYEQYF.

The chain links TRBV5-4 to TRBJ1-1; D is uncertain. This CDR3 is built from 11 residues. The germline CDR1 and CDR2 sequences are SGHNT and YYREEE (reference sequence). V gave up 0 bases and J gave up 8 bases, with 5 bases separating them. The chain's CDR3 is CASSLGEEAFF. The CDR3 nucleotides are TGTGCCAGCAGCTTGGGGGAGGAAGCTTTCTTT.